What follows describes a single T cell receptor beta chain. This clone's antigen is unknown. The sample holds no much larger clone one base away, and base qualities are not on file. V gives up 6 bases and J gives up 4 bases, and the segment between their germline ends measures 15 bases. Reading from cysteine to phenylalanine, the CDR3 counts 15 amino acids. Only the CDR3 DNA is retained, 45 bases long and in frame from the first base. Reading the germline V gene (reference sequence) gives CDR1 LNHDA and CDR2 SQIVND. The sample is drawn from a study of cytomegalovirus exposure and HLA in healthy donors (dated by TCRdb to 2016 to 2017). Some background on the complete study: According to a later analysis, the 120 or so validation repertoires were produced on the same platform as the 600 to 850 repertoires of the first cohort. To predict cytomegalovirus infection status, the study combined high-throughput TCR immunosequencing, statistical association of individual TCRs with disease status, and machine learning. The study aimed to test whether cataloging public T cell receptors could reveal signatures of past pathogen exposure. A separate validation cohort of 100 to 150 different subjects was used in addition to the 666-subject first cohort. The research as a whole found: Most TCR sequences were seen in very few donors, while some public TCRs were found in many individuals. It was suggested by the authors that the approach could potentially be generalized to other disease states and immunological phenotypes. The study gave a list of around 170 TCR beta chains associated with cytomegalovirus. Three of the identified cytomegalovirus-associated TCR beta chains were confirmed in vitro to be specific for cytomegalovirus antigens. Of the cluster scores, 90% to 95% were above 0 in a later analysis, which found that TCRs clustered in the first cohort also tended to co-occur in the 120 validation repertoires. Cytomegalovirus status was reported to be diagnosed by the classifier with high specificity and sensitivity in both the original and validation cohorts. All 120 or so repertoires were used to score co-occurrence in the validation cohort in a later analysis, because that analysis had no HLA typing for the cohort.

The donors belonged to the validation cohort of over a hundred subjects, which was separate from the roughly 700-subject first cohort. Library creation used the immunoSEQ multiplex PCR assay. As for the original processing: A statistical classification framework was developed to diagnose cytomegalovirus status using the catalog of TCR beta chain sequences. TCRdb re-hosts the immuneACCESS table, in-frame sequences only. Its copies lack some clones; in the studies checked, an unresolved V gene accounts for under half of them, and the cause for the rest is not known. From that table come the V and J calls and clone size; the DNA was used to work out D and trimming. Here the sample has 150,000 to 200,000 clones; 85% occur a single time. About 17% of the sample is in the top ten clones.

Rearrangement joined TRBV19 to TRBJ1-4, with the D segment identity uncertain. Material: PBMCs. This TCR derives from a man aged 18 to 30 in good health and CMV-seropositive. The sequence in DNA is TGTGCCAGTAGCCCAGTGGGTCAGGATAATGAAAAACTGTTTTTT. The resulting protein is CASSPVGQDNEKLFF.